What follows are 29 T cell receptor beta chains derived from one specimen sequenced in a study of T cell responses to AZD1222 COVID-19 vaccine. Measured with immunoSEQ multiplex PCR; TCRdb has only the in-frame clones, and not every one. The table shows about 110,000 clones, with about 86% occurring only once. Sequenced material: peripheral blood, taken on day 0 of AZD1222 vaccination. The receptors shown here come from an adult in good health.

The V gene is TRBV30, the J gene TRBJ2-5; 7 bases align to TRBD1. The junction had 3 bases not matched to a gene; V was cut back by 5 bases and J by 0 bases. Germline CDR1 is GTSNPN and CDR2 is SVGIG (reference sequence). The CDR3 runs 13 residues. Here the CDR3 reads CAWGGQYQETQYF. CDR3 sequence (DNA): TGTGCCTGGGGGGGACAGTACCAAGAGACCCAGTACTTC.

In DNA, the CDR3 is TGTGCCAGTTTTGCGGCTCTCTATGGCTACACCTTC. Translation: CASFAALYGYTF. The rearrangement joins TRBV19 to TRBJ1-2, with D uncertain. Trimming removed 8 bases from V and 4 bases from J, with 11 bases in between. This CDR3 is built from 12 residues. Germline V gene sequence: CDR1 LNHDA, CDR2 SQIVND (reference sequence). The full variable domain, its missing parts supplied by reference TRBV19 and TRBJ1-2, is DGGITQSPKYLFRKEGQNVTLSCEQNLNHDAMYWYRQDPGQGLRLIYYSQIVNDFQKGDIAEGYSVSREKKESFPLTVTSAQKNPTAFYLCASFAALYGYTFGSGTRLTVV.

V and J are TRBV5-8 and TRBJ1-3; TRBD1 aligns across 9 bases. This CDR3 has 15 amino acids. V was clipped by 4 bases and J by 4 bases; unmatched bases: 6. CDR1 is SGHTS and CDR2 is YDEGEE in the germline V gene. For the CDR3, the DNA is TGTGCCAGCAGCCTACAGGGGGCGTCGGGAAACACCATATATTTT. It yields the protein CASSLQGASGNTIYF.

In regard to this clone: Other DNA sequences in the same sample also yield this CDR3. V usage is TRBV9 and J usage is TRBJ1-5; 7 bases fit TRBD1. From germline, CDR1 is SGDLS and CDR2 YYNGEE. CDR3 length: 14 amino acids. J was trimmed by 7 bases and V by 0 bases; bases with no gene match: 4. The CDR3 reads CASSVGQGGQPQHF. CDR3 DNA sequence: TGTGCCAGCAGCGTAGGACAGGGCGGACAGCCCCAGCATTTT.

This chain uses TRBV7-9 with TRBJ1-4, with TRBD1 identical over 9 bases. Unmatched junction bases numbered 9, after V lost 5 bases and J lost 8 bases. Germline CDR1 SEHNR, CDR2 FQNEAQ (reference sequence). The CDR3 extends over 15 amino acids. The DNA for the CDR3 is TGTGCCAGCAGCCCGGGGACAGGGTCATACGAAAAACTGTTTTTT. Translated, it gives CASSPGTGSYEKLFF. The variable domain in full, completed from reference TRBV7-9 and TRBJ1-4, reads DTGVSQNPRHKITKRGQNVTFRCDPISEHNRLYWYRQTLGQGPEFLTYFQNEAQLEKSRLLSDRFSAERPKGSFSTLEIQRTEQGDSAMYLCASSPGTGSYEKLFFGSGTQLSVL.

This CDR3 reads CASSIKGTSNQPQHF. CDR3 coding DNA: TGTGCCAGTAGTATCAAAGGGACCAGCAATCAGCCCCAGCATTTT. The chain couples TRBV19 to TRBJ1-5, with D possibly being TRBD1 (5 bases). V gave up 3 bases and J gave up 1 base, with 10 bases separating them. Germline loops: CDR1 LNHDA, CDR2 SQIVND (reference sequence). The CDR3 is made up of 15 amino acids.

The chain combines TRBV7-2 with TRBJ2-3; no clear D gene. The CDR3 is 14 amino acids. The V end was cut by 1 base, the J end by 0 bases, with 5 bases between. CDR1 is SGHTA, CDR2 FQGNSA, per germline. This CDR3 reads CASSLGTSTDTQYF. As DNA, the CDR3 is TGTGCCAGCAGCTTAGGTACGAGCACAGATACGCAGTATTTT.

This chain connects TRBV6-5 to TRBJ1-2; 8 bases fit TRBD1. V lost 5 bases, J lost 4 bases, and 6 bases stayed unmatched. Germline CDR1 is MNHEY and CDR2 is SVGAGI. CDR3 size: 14 residues. This CDR3 reads CASSNQGAAYGYTF. For the CDR3, the DNA is TGTGCCAGCAGTAACCAGGGGGCCGCCTATGGCTACACCTTC.

V is TRBV5-4 and J is TRBJ1-2; D not resolved. CDR1 is SGHNT, CDR2 YYREEE, per germline (reference sequence). Trimming shortened V by 4 bases and J by 8 bases, and 9 bases separated the two germline ends. The CDR3 length is 11 residues. The CDR3 region has the DNA TGTGCCAGCAGCGGACTACGGGGCTACACCTTC. Protein: CASSGLRGYTF.

This chain joins TRBV28 and TRBJ1-5, with D possibly TRBD1 on 6 matching bases. From germline, CDR1 is MDHEN and CDR2 SYDVKM. This CDR3 comprises 13 residues. Trimming cost V 8 bases and J 6 bases, with 14 bases left between them. The CDR3: CASLPRTVQPQHF. Written as DNA, the CDR3 is TGTGCCAGCCTGCCTCGGACAGTTCAGCCCCAGCATTTT.

The rearrangement uses TRBV6-5 and TRBJ2-4; TRBD1 matches 7 bases. This CDR3 has 15 residues. V lost 4 bases to trimming and J lost 4 bases; unmatched junction nucleotides: 7. CDR1 is MNHEY, CDR2 SVGAGI, per germline. The CDR3 DNA reads as TGTGCCAGCAGTTTGGGGACAGTGAGTAAAAACATTCAGTACTTC. Its protein is CASSLGTVSKNIQYF.

The rearrangement joins TRBV7-9 to TRBJ1-2; possibly TRBD1 for D (6 bases). This CDR3 is built from 17 residues. The V and J ends lost 5 bases and 4 bases respectively, with 23 bases between them. The germline V gene has CDR1 SEHNR and CDR2 FQNEAQ (reference sequence). In DNA form, the CDR3 reads TGTGCCAGCAGCCTAAACCCCGCAGGGGCTCTCCCCTATGGCTACACCTTC. Its translation: CASSLNPAGALPYGYTF. Using reference TRBV7-9 and TRBJ1-2 for the parts outside the CDR3, the full variable domain is DTGVSQNPRHKITKRGQNVTFRCDPISEHNRLYWYRQTLGQGPEFLTYFQNEAQLEKSRLLSDRFSAERPKGSFSTLEIQRTEQGDSAMYLCASSLNPAGALPYGYTFGSGTRLTVV.

The genes are TRBV7-6 and TRBJ2-2; 11 nucleotides agree with TRBD2. The CDR3 is 18 amino acids. The germline gives CDR1 SGHVS, CDR2 FNYEAQ. The ends lost 8 bases at V and 0 bases at J; junction bases unmatched: 11. CDR3 protein: CASGAGLAGGPNTGELFF. Written as DNA, the CDR3 is TGTGCCAGCGGAGCAGGGCTAGCGGGGGGCCCGAACACCGGGGAGCTGTTTTTT.

In this sample, this clone turned up a few times. The rearrangement joins TRBV5-4 to TRBJ2-2, with a tentative D call TRBD2 (6 bases). CDR1 and CDR2 (germline): SGHNT, YYREEE (reference sequence). V shed 4 bases and J shed 9 bases, with 25 bases lying between them. The CDR3 extends over 17 amino acids. The CDR3 protein is CASSPPLRDGGPRELFF. CDR3 DNA: TGTGCCAGCAGCCCTCCCCTGAGGGACGGGGGACCCCGGGAGCTGTTTTTT.

CDR3 residues: CASSSNPRDLAPYEQYF. CDR3 DNA: TGTGCCAGCAGCTCAAATCCCCGGGACTTAGCCCCCTACGAGCAGTACTTC. The V gene is TRBV7-6, the J gene TRBJ2-7; weak D call: TRBD2 (6 bases). The CDR3 consists of 17 residues. V gave up 4 bases and J gave up 2 bases, with 21 bases separating them. Germline V gene data show CDR1 as SGHVS and CDR2 as FNYEAQ.

This clone was observed once. V and J are TRBV3-1 (or the pseudogene TRBV3-2) and TRBJ2-3; 13 nucleotides line up with TRBD2. Trimming removed 3 bases from V and 7 bases from J; junction bases left unmatched: 13. Looked up from germline, CDR1 is LGHDT and CDR2 is YNNKEL (reference sequence). The CDR3 is 18 residues long. The CDR3 protein is CASSHTSGGAYQSHTQYF. CDR3 bases: TGTGCCAGCAGCCATACTAGCGGGGGGGCCTATCAGTCGCATACGCAGTATTTT.

The rearrangement joins TRBV7-3 to TRBJ1-6, with a tentative D call TRBD1 (5 bases). Trimming left V 5 bases short and J 6 bases short, with 8 bases between. The germline V gene has CDR1 SGHTA and CDR2 FQGTGA. CDR3 length: 13 amino acids. CDR3 nucleotide sequence: TGTGCCAGCAGCATAGACAGTAATTCACCCCTCCACTTT. As protein: CASSIDSNSPLHF.

In DNA, the CDR3 is TGTGCCAGCAGCCAAGGGAGACAGTATTTGAATACGCAGTATTTT. It is translated as CASSQGRQYLNTQYF. V and J are TRBV6-2 or TRBV6-3 and TRBJ2-3; D could derive from TRBD1 or TRBD2 (5 bases each). V lost 6 bases and J 7 bases, leaving 20 bases between the germline ends. The CDR3 spans 15 residues. The germline gives CDR1 MNHEY, CDR2 SVGEGT.

The V gene is TRBV10-1, the J gene TRBJ2-7, with 10 bases matching TRBD1. Germline V gene sequence: CDR1 WNHNN, CDR2 SYGVQD (reference sequence). V lost 5 bases, J lost 4 bases, and 5 bases stayed unmatched. The CDR3 runs 14 residues. CDR3 DNA sequence: TGCGCCAGCAGTCCGACAGGGGGCTCATACGAGCAGTACTTC. It yields the protein CASSPTGGSYEQYF.

The genes are TRBV6-5 and TRBJ2-5; no reliable D call. Per the germline V gene, CDR1 is MNHEY and CDR2 is SVGAGI. This CDR3 has 13 amino acids. The germline V and J ends were trimmed by 5 bases and 5 bases, with 12 bases remaining between them. DNA of the CDR3: TGTGCCAGCAGTACCGTGCCGGTGGAGACCCAGTACTTC. Translated: CASSTVPVETQYF.

The chain carries TRBV7-3 and TRBJ2-3; 8 bases match TRBD1. V was clipped by 5 bases and J by 4 bases; unmatched bases: 8. The CDR3 consists of 15 residues. Looked up from germline, CDR1 is SGHTA and CDR2 is FQGTGA. The CDR3: CASSPYRGEPDTQYF. DNA for the CDR3: TGTGCCAGCAGCCCCTACAGGGGGGAGCCAGATACGCAGTATTTT.

The chain carries TRBV7-6 and TRBJ2-5, with 11 bases lining up with TRBD2. The CDR3 consists of 17 residues. CDR1 SGHVS and CDR2 FNYEAQ come from the germline V gene. J was trimmed by 0 bases and V by 1 base; bases with no gene match: 4. The DNA of the CDR3 is TGTGCCAGCAGCTTAGAAGGGACTAGCGGCCACCAAGAGACCCAGTACTTC. This translates into CASSLEGTSGHQETQYF.

The V call is TRBV4-3, the J call TRBJ1-2, with D unresolved. V was cut by 0 bases and J by 9 bases, with 14 bases left in between. The V gene's germline CDR1 is LGHNA and CDR2 YSLEER. CDR3 length: 14 residues. For the CDR3, the DNA is TGCGCCAGCAGCCAAGATCAAACTGCCTTGAGCTACACCTTC. Amino acids: CASSQDQTALSYTF.

Here the CDR3 DNA reads TGTGCCAGCAGCTTAGAAGGACATTTGGGAAATGAGCAGTTCTTC. Its protein product is CASSLEGHLGNEQFF. The chain employs TRBV7-2 and TRBJ2-1; perhaps TRBD1 as D (5 bases). The germline V and J ends were trimmed by 1 base and 7 bases, with 14 bases remaining between them. This CDR3 is built from 15 residues. The germline gives CDR1 SGHTA, CDR2 FQGNSA.

This rearrangement joins TRBV27 to TRBJ1-3; D may be TRBD1 (6 bases). The CDR3 extends over 13 amino acids. CDR1 is MNHEY, CDR2 SMNVEV, per germline (reference sequence). Between the trimmed V and J ends, which lost 4 bases and 4 bases, there was a span of 8 bases. The CDR3 reads CASSYREGNTIYF. The CDR3 bases are TGTGCCAGCAGTTACAGGGAGGGAAACACCATATATTTT.

J is TRBJ2-5 and V is TRBV2; TRBD2 might be the D (6 bases). CDR3 size: 14 residues. V dropped 6 bases and J dropped 4 bases, with 15 bases sitting between them. CDR1 is SNHLY and CDR2 is FYNNEI in the germline V gene. CDR3 nucleotides: TGTGCCAGCAGATCGCTAGCGTCCGGAGAGACCCAGTACTTC. Its protein is CASRSLASGETQYF.

Turning to this clone: In the same sample, other DNA sequences code for this CDR3. The rearrangement links TRBV3-1 (or the pseudogene TRBV3-2) to TRBJ2-1; D is unclear. V was pared by 1 base and J by 4 bases, with 5 bases between. Germline V gene data show CDR1 as LGHDT and CDR2 as YNNKEL (reference sequence). The CDR3 consists of 13 residues. The CDR3 here is CASSQGQYNEQFF. The DNA of the CDR3 is TGTGCCAGCAGCCAAGGTCAGTACAATGAGCAGTTCTTC.

This chain uses TRBV5-5 with TRBJ1-4, with D maybe TRBD1 (5 bases). CDR3 length equals 14 residues. Germline V lookup: CDR1 SGHKS, CDR2 YYEKEE (reference sequence). V was trimmed by 0 bases and J by 7 bases, leaving 10 bases between them. This CDR3 is CASSLVQGVEKLFF. The CDR3 bases are TGTGCCAGCAGCTTGGTGCAGGGCGTTGAAAAACTGTTTTTT.

The chain recombines TRBV6-2 or TRBV6-3 with TRBJ1-5; D gene unclear. CDR1 is MNHEY and CDR2 is SVGEGT in the germline V gene. The CDR3 has 14 residues. The germline V and J ends were trimmed by 5 bases and 0 bases, with 8 bases remaining between them. The CDR3 here is CASSAGFSNQPQHF. The CDR3 DNA reads TGTGCCAGCAGTGCAGGATTTAGCAATCAGCCCCAGCATTTT.